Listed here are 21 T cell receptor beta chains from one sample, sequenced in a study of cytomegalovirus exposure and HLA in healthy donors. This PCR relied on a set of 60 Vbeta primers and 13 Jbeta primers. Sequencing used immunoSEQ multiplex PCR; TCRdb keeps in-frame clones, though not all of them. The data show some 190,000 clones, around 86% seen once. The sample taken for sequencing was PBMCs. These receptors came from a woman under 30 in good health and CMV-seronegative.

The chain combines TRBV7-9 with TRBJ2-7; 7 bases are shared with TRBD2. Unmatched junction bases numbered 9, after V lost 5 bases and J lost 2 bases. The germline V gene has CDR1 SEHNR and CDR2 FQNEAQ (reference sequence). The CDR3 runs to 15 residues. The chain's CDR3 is CASSPPSGDAYEQYF. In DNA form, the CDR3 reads TGTGCCAGCAGCCCCCCGAGCGGGGACGCCTACGAGCAGTACTTC.

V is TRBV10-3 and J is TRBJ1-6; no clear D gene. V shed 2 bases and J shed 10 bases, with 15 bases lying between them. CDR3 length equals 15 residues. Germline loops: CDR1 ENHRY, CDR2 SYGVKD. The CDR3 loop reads CAISESGEGGSPLHF. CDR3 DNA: TGTGCCATCAGTGAGAGCGGGGAGGGAGGCTCACCCCTCCACTTT.

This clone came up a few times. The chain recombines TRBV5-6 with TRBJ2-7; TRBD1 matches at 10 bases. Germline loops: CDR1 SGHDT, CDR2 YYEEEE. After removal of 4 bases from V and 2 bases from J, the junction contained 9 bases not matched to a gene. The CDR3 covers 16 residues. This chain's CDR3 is CASSLTGTGVTYEQYF. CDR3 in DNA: TGTGCCAGCAGCCTGACCGGGACAGGGGTTACCTACGAGCAGTACTTC.

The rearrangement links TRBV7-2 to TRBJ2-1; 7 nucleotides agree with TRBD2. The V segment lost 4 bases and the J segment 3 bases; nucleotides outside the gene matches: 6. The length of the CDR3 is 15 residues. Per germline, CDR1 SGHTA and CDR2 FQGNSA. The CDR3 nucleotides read TGTGCCAGCAGCTCTCGGGACTATGACTACAATGAGCAGTTCTTC. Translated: CASSSRDYDYNEQFF.

The CDR3 DNA reads as TGTGCCAGCAGCGTAGGGGGGACAGGGACAGATACGCAGTATTTT. Protein product: CASSVGGTGTDTQYF. The chain recombines TRBV9 with TRBJ2-3; 9 nucleotides agree with TRBD1. The CDR3 is 15 residues long. CDR1 SGDLS and CDR2 YYNGEE come from the germline V gene. V trimming: 0 bases; J trimming: 3 bases; junction bases outside the gene matches: 2.

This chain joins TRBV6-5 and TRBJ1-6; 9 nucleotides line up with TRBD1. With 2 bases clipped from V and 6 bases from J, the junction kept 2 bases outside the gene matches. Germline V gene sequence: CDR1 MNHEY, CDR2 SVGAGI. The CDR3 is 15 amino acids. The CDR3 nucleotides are TGTGCCAGCAGTTACGGGACAGGGATTAATTCACCCCTCCACTTT. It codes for CASSYGTGINSPLHF.

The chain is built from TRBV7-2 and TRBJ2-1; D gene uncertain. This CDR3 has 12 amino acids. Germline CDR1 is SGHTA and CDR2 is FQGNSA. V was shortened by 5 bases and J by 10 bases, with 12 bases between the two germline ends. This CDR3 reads CASSIPIGEQFF. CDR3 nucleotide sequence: TGTGCCAGCAGCATACCCATCGGGGAGCAGTTCTTC.

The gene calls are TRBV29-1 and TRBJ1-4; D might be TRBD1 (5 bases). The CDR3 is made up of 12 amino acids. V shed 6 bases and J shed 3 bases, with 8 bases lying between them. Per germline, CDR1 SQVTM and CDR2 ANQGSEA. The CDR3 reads CSVVTANEKLFF. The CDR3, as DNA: TGCAGCGTAGTGACAGCTAATGAAAAACTGTTTTTT.

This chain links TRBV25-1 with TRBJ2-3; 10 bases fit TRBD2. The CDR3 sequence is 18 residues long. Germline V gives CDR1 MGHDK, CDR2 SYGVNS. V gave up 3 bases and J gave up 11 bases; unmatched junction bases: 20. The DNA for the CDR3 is TGTGCCAGCAGTGATCCCGCCGGGTCCAGCGGGAGGGCCCAGGGGCAGTATTTT. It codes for CASSDPAGSSGRAQGQYF. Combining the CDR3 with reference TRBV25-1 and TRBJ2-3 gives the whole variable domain EADIYQTPRYLVIGTGKKITLECSQTMGHDKMYWYQQDPGMELHLIHYSYGVNSTEKGDLSSESTVSRIRTEHFPLTLESARPSHTSQYLCASSDPAGSSGRAQGQYFGPGTRLTVL.

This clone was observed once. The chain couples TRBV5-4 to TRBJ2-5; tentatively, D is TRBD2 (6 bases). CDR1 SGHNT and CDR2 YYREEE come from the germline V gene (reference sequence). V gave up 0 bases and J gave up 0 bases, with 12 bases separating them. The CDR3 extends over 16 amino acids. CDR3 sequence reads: CASSLEGSGDQETQYF. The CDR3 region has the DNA TGTGCCAGCAGCTTGGAAGGGTCGGGGGACCAAGAGACCCAGTACTTC.

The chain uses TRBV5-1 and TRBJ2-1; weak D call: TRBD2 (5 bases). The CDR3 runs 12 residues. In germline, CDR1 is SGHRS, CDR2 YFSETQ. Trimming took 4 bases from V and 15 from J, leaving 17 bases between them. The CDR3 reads CASSLEFGLLFF. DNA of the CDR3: TGCGCCAGCAGCCTGGAGTTCGGACTCCTGTTCTTC.

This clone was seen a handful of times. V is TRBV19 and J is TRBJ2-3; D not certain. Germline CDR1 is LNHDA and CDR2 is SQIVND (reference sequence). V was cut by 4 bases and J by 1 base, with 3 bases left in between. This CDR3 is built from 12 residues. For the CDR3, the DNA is TGTGCCAGTAGTAGGCGCACAGATACGCAGTATTTT. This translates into CASSRRTDTQYF.

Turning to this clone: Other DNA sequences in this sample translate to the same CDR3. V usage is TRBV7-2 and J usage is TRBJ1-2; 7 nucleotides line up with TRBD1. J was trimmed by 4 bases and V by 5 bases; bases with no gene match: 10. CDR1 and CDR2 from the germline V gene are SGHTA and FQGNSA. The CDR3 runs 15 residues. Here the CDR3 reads CASSTATGEFYGYTF. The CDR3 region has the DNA TGTGCCAGCAGCACGGCCACAGGGGAGTTCTATGGCTACACCTTC.

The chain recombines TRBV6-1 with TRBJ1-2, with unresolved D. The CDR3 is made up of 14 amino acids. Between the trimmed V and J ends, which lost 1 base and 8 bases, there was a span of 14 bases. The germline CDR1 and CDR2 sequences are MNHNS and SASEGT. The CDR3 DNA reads TGTGCCAGCAGTGAAGTGGGCCTACCTCTAGGCTACACCTTC. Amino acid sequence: CASSEVGLPLGYTF.

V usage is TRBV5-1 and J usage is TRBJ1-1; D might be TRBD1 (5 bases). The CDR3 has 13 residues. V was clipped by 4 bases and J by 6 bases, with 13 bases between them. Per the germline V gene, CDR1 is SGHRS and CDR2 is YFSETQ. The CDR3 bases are TGCGCCAGCAGCCCAGGGAAGGGCGCTGAAGCTTTCTTT. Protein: CASSPGKGAEAFF.

CDR3 nucleotides: TGTGCCAGCAGGAGGGACAGGGGTGGTGAAAAACTGTTTTTT. Protein sequence: CASRRDRGGEKLFF. This chain uses TRBV6-1 with TRBJ1-4; 10 bases fit TRBD1. Trimming took 6 bases from V and 7 from J; bases not matched to a gene: 5. CDR1 is MNHNS, CDR2 SASEGT, per germline. CDR3 length: 14 residues.

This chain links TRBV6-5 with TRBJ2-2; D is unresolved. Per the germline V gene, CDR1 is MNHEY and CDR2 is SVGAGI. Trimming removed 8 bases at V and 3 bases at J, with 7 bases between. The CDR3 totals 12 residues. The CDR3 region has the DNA TGTGCCAGCCACGAGGACACCGGGGAGCTGTTTTTT. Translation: CASHEDTGELFF.

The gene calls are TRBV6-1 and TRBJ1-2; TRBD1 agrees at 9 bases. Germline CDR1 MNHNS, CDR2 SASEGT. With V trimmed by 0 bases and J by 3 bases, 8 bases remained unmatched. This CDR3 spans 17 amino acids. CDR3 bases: TGTGCCAGCAGTGAAGCGGGACAGGGAGCAATATACTATGGCTACACCTTC. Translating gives CASSEAGQGAIYYGYTF.

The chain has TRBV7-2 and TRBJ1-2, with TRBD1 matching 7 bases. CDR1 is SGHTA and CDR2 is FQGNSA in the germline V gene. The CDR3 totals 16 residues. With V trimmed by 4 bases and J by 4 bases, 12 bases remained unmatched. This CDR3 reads CASSSRLGQTLYGYTF. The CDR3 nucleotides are TGTGCCAGCAGCTCCCGGCTGGGACAGACCCTCTATGGCTACACCTTC.

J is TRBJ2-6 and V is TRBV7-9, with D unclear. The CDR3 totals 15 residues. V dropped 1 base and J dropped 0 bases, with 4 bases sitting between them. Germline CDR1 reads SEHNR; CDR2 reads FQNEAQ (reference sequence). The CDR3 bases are TGTGCCAGCAGCTTAGTAGACTCTGGGGCCAACGTCCTGACTTTC. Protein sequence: CASSLVDSGANVLTF.

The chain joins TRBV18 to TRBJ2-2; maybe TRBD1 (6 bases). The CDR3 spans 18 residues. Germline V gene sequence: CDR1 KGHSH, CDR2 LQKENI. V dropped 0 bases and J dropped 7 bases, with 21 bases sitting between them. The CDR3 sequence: CASSPPMASRDIHGELFF. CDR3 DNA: TGTGCCAGCTCACCACCCATGGCCTCCCGGGACATACACGGGGAGCTGTTTTTT.